These 8 T cell receptor beta chains share one sample of origin, sequenced in a study of somatic mutations in cytotoxic T cells in rheumatoid arthritis. The protocol was immunoSEQ multiplex PCR, while the TCRdb copy is restricted to in-frame clones and leaves out a portion. There are 13,000 to 15,000 clones in the sample; approximately 69% occur only once, and 28% lies in the top ten. The sample comprised CD8+ T cells sorted from blood. These TCRs come from an adult with rheumatoid arthritis.

This clone was picked up a small number of times. The chain uses TRBV6-5 and TRBJ1-6; D remains unclear. Germline values: CDR1 MNHEY, CDR2 SVGAGI. There are 14 residues in the CDR3. V dropped 4 bases and J dropped 8 bases, with 12 bases sitting between them. CDR3 loop: CASSSSKEYSPLHF. CDR3 bases: TGTGCCAGCAGTTCTTCAAAGGAATATTCACCCCTCCACTTT.

The chain combines TRBV11-2 with TRBJ2-5; D is ambiguous. The CDR3 totals 15 residues. Germline V gene data show CDR1 as SGHAT and CDR2 as FQNNGV. V was trimmed by 6 bases and J by 0 bases, leaving 14 bases between them. CDR3 region: CASSLRPGYQETQYF. The CDR3 DNA reads as TGTGCCAGCAGTCTAAGACCCGGGTACCAAGAGACCCAGTACTTC.

Here the CDR3 reads CASSDDSGEWVSPLHF. The CDR3 nucleotides read TGTGCCAGCAGTGATGATAGCGGGGAATGGGTTTCACCCCTCCACTTT. This chain connects TRBV2 to TRBJ1-6; D remains ambiguous. Germline lookup yields CDR1 SNHLY and CDR2 FYNNEI. V was shortened by 3 bases and J by 9 bases, with 18 bases between the two germline ends. The CDR3 extends over 16 amino acids.

The V and J genes are TRBV2 and TRBJ2-2; D remains unclear. The germline V gene has CDR1 SNHLY and CDR2 FYNNEI. The germline V and J ends were trimmed by 10 bases and 0 bases, with 12 bases remaining between them. The CDR3 contains 14 residues. The CDR3 sequence is CATIQPPNTGELFF. The CDR3 DNA reads TGTGCCACCATACAGCCCCCGAACACCGGGGAGCTGTTTTTT.

The CDR3 region is CASSLQWELFF. Written as DNA, the CDR3 is TGTGCCAGCAGCTTACAGTGGGAGCTGTTTTTT. V is TRBV11-2 and J is TRBJ2-2; no reliable D call. CDR1 and CDR2 (germline): SGHAT, FQNNGV. V gave up 2 bases and J gave up 9 bases, with 4 bases separating them. The CDR3 runs to 11 residues.

The chain carries TRBV7-9 and TRBJ2-1, with TRBD1 matching over 7 bases. Germline CDR1 reads SEHNR; CDR2 reads FQNEAQ (reference sequence). With V trimmed by 3 bases and J by 4 bases, 6 bases remained unmatched. The length of the CDR3 is 15 residues. The CDR3 nucleotides are TGTGCCAGCAGCTTGGACAGGTCCGGGTACAATGAGCAGTTCTTC. Encoded protein: CASSLDRSGYNEQFF.

A few counts support this clone. This sample also contains other DNA sequences that code for the same CDR3. The V gene is TRBV19, the J gene TRBJ2-1; D may be TRBD2 (7 bases). The V end lost 5 bases, the J end lost 6 bases, and 11 bases lay between the germline ends. The CDR3 runs 13 residues. Germline-derived CDR1 and CDR2 are LNHDA and SQIVND (reference sequence). CDR3 nucleotides: TGTGCCAGTAGTGCGGGGGCTGTCAATGAGCAGTTCTTC. This encodes CASSAGAVNEQFF.

The chain carries TRBV28 and TRBJ1-1; a weak D match, TRBD1 (5 bases). Per germline, CDR1 MDHEN and CDR2 SYDVKM. V was shortened by 1 base and J by 1 base, with 16 bases between the two germline ends. The CDR3 extends over 17 amino acids. Written as DNA, the CDR3 is TGTGCCAGCAGTTTATTCCCTCCAGGGTTTCGGAACACTGAAGCTTTCTTT. Translating gives CASSLFPPGFRNTEAFF. The complete variable domain, with remaining parts taken from reference TRBV28 and TRBJ1-1, reads DVKVTQSSRYLVKRTGEKVFLECVQDMDHENMFWYRQDPGLGLRLIYFSYDVKMKEKGDIPEGYSVSREKKERFSLILESASTNQTSMYLCASSLFPPGFRNTEAFFGQGTRLTVV.